Below, 18 T cell receptor beta chains from the same sample are listed, as sequenced in a study of CD8 T cells in Susac syndrome. Random hexamers primed reverse transcription of about 0.5 to 1 ug RNA. TCRdb independently ran MiXCR on the immunoSEQ multiplex PCR reads; one entry per CDR3 protein. The profile shows under 150,000 distinct CDR3 sequences, approximately 96% of them singletons. The sequenced sample was CD4+ T cells from PBMCs. The receptors were gathered from a human donor with Susac syndrome.

The CDR3 protein is CASSGTEGNMYNEQFF. The CDR3 nucleotides are TGTGCCAGCAGTGGTACCGAGGGAAATATGTACAATGAGCAGTTCTTC. This chain uses TRBV25-1 with TRBJ2-1; D is perhaps TRBD2 (5 bases). Trimming removed 4 bases at V and 4 bases at J, with 17 bases between. Germline V gives CDR1 MGHDK, CDR2 SYGVNS. This CDR3 spans 16 amino acids.

The chain links TRBV29-1 to TRBJ1-1; D is possibly TRBD1 (5 bases). Germline CDR1 is SQVTM and CDR2 is ANQGSEA. V lost 7 bases and J 2 bases, leaving 23 bases between the germline ends. This CDR3 is built from 16 residues. As DNA, the CDR3 is TGCAGCGCCAAACCCGGGAGCGGGGGGGGTAACACTGAAGCTTTCTTT. This gives the protein CSAKPGSGGGNTEAFF.

This chain uses TRBV9 with TRBJ2-3; D is unclear. V shed 4 bases and J shed 4 bases, with 7 bases lying between them. CDR1 and CDR2 (germline): SGDLS, YYNGEE. The CDR3 has 12 amino acids. The CDR3 reads CASSRVSDTQYF. CDR3 nucleotide sequence: TGTGCCAGCAGCCGGGTATCAGATACGCAGTATTTT.

The chain couples TRBV6-6 to TRBJ2-1; 8 bases are a match to TRBD2. V was clipped by 0 bases and J by 7 bases; unmatched bases: 2. The CDR3 covers 14 residues. CDR1 and CDR2 from the germline V gene are MNHNY and SVGAGI (reference sequence). The CDR3 DNA reads as TGTGCCAGCAGTTACTCGACTAGCGCGAATGAGCAGTTCTTC. Translation: CASSYSTSANEQFF.

CDR3 bases: TGCAGTGCTAGGGTCTCGGGGGAAGGGGGCAATCAGCCCCAGCATTTT. This sequence encodes CSARVSGEGGNQPQHF. This chain connects TRBV20-1 to TRBJ1-5; a possible D gene is TRBD1 (5 bases). The CDR3 consists of 16 residues. Germline loops: CDR1 DFQATT, CDR2 SNEGSKA (reference sequence). V lost 3 bases and J lost 2, with 17 bases in between.

The J gene is TRBJ1-5, the V gene TRBV20-1; D unresolved. The CDR3 is made up of 16 amino acids. Germline V gene lookup returns CDR1 DFQATT and CDR2 SNEGSKA (reference sequence). Deletions cut 5 bases from V and 2 bases from J, with 19 bases between. The CDR3 spells CSAPDHRAIGNQPQHF. For the CDR3, the DNA is TGCAGTGCTCCCGATCACCGCGCAATCGGCAATCAGCCCCAGCATTTT.

The V gene is TRBV7-8, the J gene TRBJ1-4; D is unresolved. Looked up from germline, CDR1 is SGHVS and CDR2 is FQNEAQ. The CDR3 has 12 amino acids. V lost 0 bases and J 7 bases, leaving 3 bases between the germline ends. The CDR3 DNA sequence: TGTGCCAGCAGCTTAGCGACTGAAAAACTGTTTTTT. Its protein is CASSLATEKLFF.

The chain employs TRBV20-1 and TRBJ1-2, with TRBD1 matching over 8 bases. This CDR3 has 14 residues. V dropped 5 bases and J dropped 4; count of bases not matched to a gene: 9. In germline, CDR1 is DFQATT, CDR2 SNEGSKA (reference sequence). In DNA form, the CDR3 reads TGCAGTGCTCCCGGGCCAGGGGGCAGCTATGGCTACACCTTC. Its protein product is CSAPGPGGSYGYTF.

This CDR3 is CASTTGVETQYF. The CDR3 DNA follows: TGTGCCAGCACCACGGGAGTAGAGACCCAGTACTTC. J is TRBJ2-5 and V is TRBV28; maybe TRBD2 (6 bases). Trimming stripped 7 bases from V and 4 bases from J, with 10 bases between. The CDR3 spans 12 residues. Germline V lookup: CDR1 MDHEN, CDR2 SYDVKM. The full variable domain, with the rest looked up from reference TRBV28 and TRBJ2-5, is DVKVTQSSRYLVKRTGEKVFLECVQDMDHENMFWYRQDPGLGLRLIYFSYDVKMKEKGDIPEGYSVSREKKERFSLILESASTNQTSMYLCASTTGVETQYFGPGTRLLVL.

This clonotype appeared once. The V and J genes are TRBV28 and TRBJ2-1; possible D gene TRBD2, 6 bases. The CDR3 is 17 amino acids. Germline CDR1 reads MDHEN; CDR2 reads SYDVKM. The germline V and J ends were trimmed by 5 bases and 3 bases, with 20 bases remaining between them. Here the CDR3 DNA reads TGTGCCAGCAGTCCTGGGAGCGGGTTTACAAACTACAATGAGCAGTTCTTC. Translating gives CASSPGSGFTNYNEQFF.

The V call is TRBV10-3, the J call TRBJ2-5; D call uncertain. CDR3 length: 13 residues. V shed 10 bases and J shed 0 bases, with 12 bases lying between them. Germline-derived CDR1 and CDR2 are ENHRY and SYGVKD. The CDR3 region has the DNA TGTGCCACCTCTACAGAGTACCAAGAGACCCAGTACTTC. This translates into CATSTEYQETQYF.

V and J are TRBV29-1 and TRBJ2-1, with 8 bases identical to TRBD2. There are 12 residues in the CDR3. Germline CDR1 reads SQVTM; CDR2 reads ANQGSEA. Trimming cost V 4 bases and J 10 bases; bases outside gene matches: 6. The CDR3 loop is CSVGRVAGEQFF. The CDR3 nucleotides read TGCAGCGTTGGGAGGGTAGCGGGAGAGCAGTTCTTC.

This rearrangement joins TRBV5-1 to TRBJ1-1, with D possibly TRBD1 on 6 matching bases. CDR1 and CDR2 from the germline V gene are SGHRS and YFSETQ. This CDR3 is built from 14 residues. The germline V and J ends were trimmed by 5 bases and 4 bases, with 15 bases remaining between them. The DNA of the CDR3 is TGCGCCAGCAGACAGGACAGTGGAACCACTGAAGCTTTCTTT. Amino acids: CASRQDSGTTEAFF.

The chain recombines TRBV12-3 or TRBV12-4 with TRBJ1-2, with 8 bases aligning to TRBD1. The V segment lost 6 bases and the J segment 5 bases; nucleotides outside the gene matches: 5. The CDR3 has 13 residues. The CDR3 DNA reads as TGTGCCAGCAGGGAGACAGGGGATTATGGCTACACCTTC. It codes for CASRETGDYGYTF.

The V gene is TRBV7-2, the J gene TRBJ2-5; D is perhaps TRBD1 (5 bases). Trimming removed 4 bases from V and 0 bases from J, with 12 bases in between. The CDR3 totals 15 residues. Per the germline V gene, CDR1 is SGHTA and CDR2 is FQGNSA. CDR3 residues: CASSSKPGYQETQYF. CDR3 nucleotides: TGTGCCAGCAGCTCCAAACCAGGGTACCAAGAGACCCAGTACTTC.

J is TRBJ1-6 and V is TRBV7-9; D unclear. Germline V gene data show CDR1 as SEHNR and CDR2 as FQNEAQ (reference sequence). The V end was cut by 1 base, the J end by 7 bases, with 11 bases between. This CDR3 is 15 amino acids long. CDR3 residues: CASSLVQAKNSPLHF. The DNA of the CDR3 is TGTGCCAGCAGCTTAGTGCAGGCCAAAAATTCACCCCTCCACTTT.

This clonotype appeared once. J is TRBJ1-5 and V is TRBV24-1; D gene unclear. Trimming took 3 bases from V and 0 from J, leaving 5 bases between them. The germline CDR1 and CDR2 sequences are KGHDR and SFDVKD. CDR3 length: 14 residues. The CDR3 loop is CATSDGSSNQPQHF. Here the CDR3 DNA reads TGTGCCACCAGTGATGGCAGTAGCAATCAGCCCCAGCATTTT.

The gene calls are TRBV4-2 and TRBJ2-5; perhaps TRBD2 as D (6 bases). V was shortened by 6 bases and J by 5 bases, with 19 bases between the two germline ends. The CDR3 sequence is 15 residues long. Germline-derived CDR1 and CDR2 are LGHNA and YNFKEQ. CDR3 region: CASRPAVGGAETQYF. The DNA of the CDR3 is TGTGCCAGCAGGCCTGCTGTGGGGGGAGCGGAGACCCAGTACTTC.